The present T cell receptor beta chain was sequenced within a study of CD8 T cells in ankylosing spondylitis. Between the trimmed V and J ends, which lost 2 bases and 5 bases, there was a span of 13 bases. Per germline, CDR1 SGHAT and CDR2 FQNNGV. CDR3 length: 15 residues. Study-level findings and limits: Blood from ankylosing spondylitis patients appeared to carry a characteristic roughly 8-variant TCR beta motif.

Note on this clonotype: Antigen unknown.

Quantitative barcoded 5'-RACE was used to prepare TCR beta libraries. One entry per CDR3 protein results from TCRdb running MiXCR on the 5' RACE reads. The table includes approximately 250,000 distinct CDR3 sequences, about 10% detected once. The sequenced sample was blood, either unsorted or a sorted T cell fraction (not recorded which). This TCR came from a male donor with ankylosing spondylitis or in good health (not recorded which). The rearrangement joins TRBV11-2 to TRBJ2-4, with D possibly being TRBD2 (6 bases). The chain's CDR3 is CASSLHPGGENIQYF. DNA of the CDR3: TGTGCCAGCAGCTTACACCCAGGAGGGGAAAACATTCAGTACTTC.